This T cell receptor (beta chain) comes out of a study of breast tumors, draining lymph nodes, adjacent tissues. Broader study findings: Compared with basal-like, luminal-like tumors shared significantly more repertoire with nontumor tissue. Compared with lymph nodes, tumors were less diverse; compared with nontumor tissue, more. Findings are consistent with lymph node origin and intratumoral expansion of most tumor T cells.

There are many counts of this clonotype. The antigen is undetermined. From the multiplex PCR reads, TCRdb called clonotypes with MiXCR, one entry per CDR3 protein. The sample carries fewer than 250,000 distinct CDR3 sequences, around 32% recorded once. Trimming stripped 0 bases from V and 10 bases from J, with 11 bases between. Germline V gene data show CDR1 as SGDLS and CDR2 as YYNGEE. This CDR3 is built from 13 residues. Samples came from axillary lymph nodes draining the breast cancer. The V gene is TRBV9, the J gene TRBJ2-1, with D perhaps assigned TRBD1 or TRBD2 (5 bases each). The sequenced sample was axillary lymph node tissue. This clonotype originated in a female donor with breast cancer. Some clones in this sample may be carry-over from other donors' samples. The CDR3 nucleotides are TGTGCCAGCAGCGTAGCTGGGGGACCAGAGCAGTTCTTC. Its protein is CASSVAGGPEQFF.